Below, 10 T cell receptor beta chains from the same sample are listed, as sequenced in a study of beta chain features in type 1 diabetes. The sequenced template was cDNA made from the entire isolated RNA. The table came from immunoSEQ multiplex PCR; TCRdb's copy has only in-frame clones and leaves some out. The data show around 250,000 clones, with 27% seen just once and roughly 4.1% held by the top ten. Material for sequencing was central memory CD4+ T cells from blood. These receptor sequences come from a man in his thirties or forties in good health.

V usage is TRBV20-1 and J usage is TRBJ2-3; D might be TRBD1 (6 bases). Trimming took 8 bases from V and 8 from J, leaving 11 bases between them. Germline loops: CDR1 DFQATT, CDR2 SNEGSKA (reference sequence). The CDR3 consists of 10 residues. CDR3 coding DNA: TGCAGTTGCCAGGGGTTTACGCAGTATTTT. It yields the protein CSCQGFTQYF.

This clone has just a few counts. The V call is TRBV18, the J call TRBJ1-5; D might be TRBD1 (5 bases). The CDR3 length is 14 residues. CDR1 and CDR2 (germline): KGHSH, LQKENI. The ends were cut back, 6 bases at V and 5 bases at J, with 14 bases in the middle. As DNA, the CDR3 is TGTGCCAGCTCTCATTCAGGGTTAGATCAGCCCCAGCATTTT. Its protein is CASSHSGLDQPQHF.

The J gene is TRBJ2-5, the V gene TRBV11-2, with 12 bases lining up with TRBD2. There are 16 residues in the CDR3. Germline assignment: CDR1 SGHAT and CDR2 FQNNGV. The J segment lost 4 bases and the V segment lost 4 bases, leaving 7 bases of the junction unmatched. The CDR3 protein is CASSYAGGLAGETQYF. In DNA, the CDR3 is TGTGCCAGCAGCTACGCCGGGGGACTAGCGGGAGAGACCCAGTACTTC.

CDR3 amino acids: CASSQQTKPGTGELFF. CDR3 sequence (DNA): TGTGCCAGCAGCCAGCAGACAAAGCCCGGGACCGGGGAGCTGTTTTTT. This chain links TRBV14 with TRBJ2-2; D remains unclear. Germline CDR1 and CDR2: SGHDN and FVKESK. CDR3 size: 16 residues. Trimming removed 3 bases from V and 5 bases from J, with 16 bases in between.

This clone was seen more than once but under ten times. The identical CDR3 is also encoded by other nucleotide sequences in the sample. The chain has TRBV7-2 and TRBJ2-7; D is unresolved. The CDR3 totals 12 residues. V was cut by 2 bases and J by 2 bases, with 4 bases left in between. Germline V gene lookup returns CDR1 SGHTA and CDR2 FQGNSA. CDR3 nucleotide sequence: TGTGCCAGCAGCTTAACTGCCTACGAGCAGTACTTC. It encodes CASSLTAYEQYF.

This clone was recorded a few times. The rearrangement joins TRBV6-5 to TRBJ1-5; D uncertain. The CDR3 runs to 13 residues. Looked up from germline, CDR1 is MNHEY and CDR2 is SVGAGI. V gave up 5 bases and J gave up 7 bases, with 12 bases separating them. CDR3 sequence (DNA): TGTGCCAGCAGTCCGGACCGATCCCAGCCCCAGCATTTT. Its translation is CASSPDRSQPQHF.

The sample holds a few counts of this clone. This chain joins TRBV9 and TRBJ2-1; D is ambiguous. CDR1 and CDR2 from the germline V gene are SGDLS and YYNGEE. Trimming took 3 bases from V and 5 from J, leaving 9 bases between them. The CDR3 is 13 amino acids. CDR3 protein: CASSGTANNEQFF. The CDR3 DNA is TGTGCCAGCAGCGGTACAGCTAACAATGAGCAGTTCTTC.

This clone was seen a handful of times. The rearrangement links TRBV18 to TRBJ1-1, with 7 bases matching TRBD1. After removal of 2 bases from V and 0 bases from J, the junction contained 6 bases not matched to a gene. CDR1 and CDR2 (germline): KGHSH, LQKENI. This CDR3 region has 16 residues. Here the CDR3 DNA reads TGTGCCAGCTCACCAACAAGGGGGCGAGTGAACACTGAAGCTTTCTTT. Protein: CASSPTRGRVNTEAFF.

This clone was found a few times. The chain couples TRBV6-1 to TRBJ2-3, with TRBD2 matching over 8 bases. Germline loops: CDR1 MNHNS, CDR2 SASEGT. V was clipped by 8 bases and J by 3 bases; unmatched bases: 7. This CDR3 region has 14 residues. Here the CDR3 DNA reads TGTGCCAGCGGGAGCGGGAGTAGGACAGATACGCAGTATTTT. This encodes CASGSGSRTDTQYF.

The table lists this clone with a few counts. The CDR3 reads CASSPGDKQETQYF. The DNA of the CDR3 is TGTGCCAGCAGCCCGGGGGACAAACAAGAGACCCAGTACTTC. The chain combines TRBV7-6 with TRBJ2-5, with D tentatively TRBD1 or TRBD2 (6 bases each). Trimming stripped 5 bases from V and 2 bases from J, with 12 bases between. The V gene's germline CDR1 is SGHVS and CDR2 FNYEAQ. The CDR3 totals 14 residues.